This TCR beta chain was captured in a study of T cells in tuberculosis. Clones were read by immunoSEQ multiplex PCR, and TCRdb kept only the in-frame ones, dropping some. The sample records about 41,000 clones, 95% being singletons. V gave up 5 bases and J gave up 5 bases, with 13 bases separating them. CDR1 is SGHTA, CDR2 FQGTGA, per germline. The CDR3 totals 13 residues. This clone was recorded only once. The antigen is undetermined. Study observations and caveats: GMM-specific TCRs were nearer to active tuberculosis alpha repertoires, suggesting expansion. The TCR-beta difference was not significant; alpha differences partly reflected length.

The chain links TRBV7-3 to TRBJ2-7, with D perhaps matching TRBD2 (6 bases). The source material was PBMCs. This sequence was found in a donor aged 10-35 years with latent tuberculosis or without tuberculosis infection. The CDR3 here is CASSKSREHEQYF. The CDR3 DNA reads TGTGCCAGCAGCAAGAGTCGGGAGCACGAGCAGTACTTC.